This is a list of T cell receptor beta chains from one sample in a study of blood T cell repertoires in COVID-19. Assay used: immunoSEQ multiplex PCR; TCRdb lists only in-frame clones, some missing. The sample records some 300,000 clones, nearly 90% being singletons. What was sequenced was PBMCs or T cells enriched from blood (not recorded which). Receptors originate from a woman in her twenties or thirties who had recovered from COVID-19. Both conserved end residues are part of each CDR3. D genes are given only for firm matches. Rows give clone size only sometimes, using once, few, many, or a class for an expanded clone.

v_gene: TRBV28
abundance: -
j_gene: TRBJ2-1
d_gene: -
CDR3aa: CASSPLTKLQEQFF
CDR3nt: TGTGCCAGCAGCCCCCTTACGAAGTTGCAGGAGCAGTTCTTC

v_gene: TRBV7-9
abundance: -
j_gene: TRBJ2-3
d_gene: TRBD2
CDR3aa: CASSLVAGGTTDTQYF
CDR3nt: TGTGCCAGCAGCTTAGTCGCGGGAGGGACCACAGATACGCAGTATTTT

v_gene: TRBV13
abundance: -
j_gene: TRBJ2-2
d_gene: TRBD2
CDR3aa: CASSLGRGVGELFF
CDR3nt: TGTGCCAGCAGCTTAGGACGGGGGGTCGGGGAGCTGTTTTTT

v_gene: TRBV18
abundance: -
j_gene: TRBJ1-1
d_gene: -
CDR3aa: CASSPLDSMNTEAFF
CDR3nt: TGTGCCAGCTCACCCCTGGACAGTATGAACACTGAAGCTTTCTTT

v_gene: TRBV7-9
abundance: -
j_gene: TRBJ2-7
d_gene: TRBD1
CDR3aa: CASSPPSPRTGTYEQYF
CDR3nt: TGTGCCAGCAGTCCTCCCTCCCCAAGGACAGGGACCTACGAGCAGTACTTC

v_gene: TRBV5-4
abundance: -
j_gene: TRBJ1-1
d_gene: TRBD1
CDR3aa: CASSPRTGGGTEAFF
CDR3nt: TGTGCCAGCAGCCCACGGACAGGGGGTGGAACTGAAGCTTTCTTT

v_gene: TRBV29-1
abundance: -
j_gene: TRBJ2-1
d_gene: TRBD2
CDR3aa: CSVERGGRSQFF
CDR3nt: TGCAGCGTTGAACGGGGCGGGAGGTCTCAGTTCTTC

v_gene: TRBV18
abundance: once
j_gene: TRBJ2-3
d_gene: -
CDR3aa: CASSPSSGSTDTQYF
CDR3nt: TGTGCCAGCTCACCATCAAGCGGAAGCACAGATACGCAGTATTTT

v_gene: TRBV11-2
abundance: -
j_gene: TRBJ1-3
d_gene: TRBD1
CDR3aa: CASSISTGFGNTIYF
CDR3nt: TGTGCCAGCAGCATCTCGACAGGGTTTGGAAACACCATATATTTT

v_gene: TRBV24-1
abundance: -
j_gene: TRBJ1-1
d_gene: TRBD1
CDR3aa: CATRGQGEDTEAFF
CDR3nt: TGTGCCACCAGGGGACAGGGGGAAGACACTGAAGCTTTCTTT

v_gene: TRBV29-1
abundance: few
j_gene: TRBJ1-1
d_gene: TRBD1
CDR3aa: CSVRTGYSMNTEAFF
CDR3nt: TGCAGCGTTAGGACAGGGTATTCTATGAACACTGAAGCTTTCTTT

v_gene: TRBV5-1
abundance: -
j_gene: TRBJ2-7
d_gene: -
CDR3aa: CASSLGEGSYEQYF
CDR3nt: TGCGCCAGCAGCTTGGGTGAGGGCTCCTACGAGCAGTACTTC

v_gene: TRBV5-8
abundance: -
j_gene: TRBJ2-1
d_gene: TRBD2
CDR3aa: CASSLEREPTTKEQFF
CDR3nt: TGTGCCAGCAGCTTGGAGCGGGAGCCGACAACAAAGGAGCAGTTCTTC

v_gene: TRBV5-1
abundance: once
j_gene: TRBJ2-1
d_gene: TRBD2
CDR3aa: CASREGTSASMVSNEQFF
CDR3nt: TGCGCCAGCAGAGAGGGGACTAGCGCCTCGATGGTTTCGAATGAGCAGTTCTTC

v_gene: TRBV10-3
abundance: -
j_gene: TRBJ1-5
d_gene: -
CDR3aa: CAISESGSMRPQHF
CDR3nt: TGTGCCATCAGTGAGTCAGGGAGCATGAGGCCCCAGCATTTT

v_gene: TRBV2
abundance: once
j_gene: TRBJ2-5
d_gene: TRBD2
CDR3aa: CASSTGTSWPGETQYF
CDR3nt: TGTGCCAGCAGTACCGGGACTAGCTGGCCGGGAGAGACCCAGTACTTC

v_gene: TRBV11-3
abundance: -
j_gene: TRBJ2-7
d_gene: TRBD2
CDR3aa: CASSLGSGDYPYEQYF
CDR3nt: TGTGCCAGCAGCTTAGGAAGCGGGGACTACCCCTACGAGCAGTACTTC

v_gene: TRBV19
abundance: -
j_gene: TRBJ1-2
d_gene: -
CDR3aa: CASSPGSVGSNYGYTF
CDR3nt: TGTGCCAGTAGTCCGGGGTCTGTCGGCTCTAACTATGGCTACACCTTC

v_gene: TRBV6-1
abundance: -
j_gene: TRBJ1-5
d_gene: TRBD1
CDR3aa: CASSEATGNQPQHF
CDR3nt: TGTGCCAGCAGTGAAGCGACAGGGAATCAGCCCCAGCATTTT

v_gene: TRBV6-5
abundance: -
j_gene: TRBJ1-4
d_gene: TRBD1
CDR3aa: CASRHRGQGEKLFF
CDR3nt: TGTGCCAGCAGACACAGGGGGCAGGGTGAAAAACTGTTTTTT

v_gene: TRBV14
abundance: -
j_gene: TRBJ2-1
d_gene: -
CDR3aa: CASSQDFSRSVPTMAQFF
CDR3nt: TGTGCCAGCAGCCAAGACTTTAGCCGTAGCGTACCTACAATGGCGCAGTTCTTC

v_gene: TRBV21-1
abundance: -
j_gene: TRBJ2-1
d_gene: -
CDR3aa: CASSKSKRHYNEQFF
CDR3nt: TGTGCCAGCAGCAAATCTAAGCGGCATTACAATGAGCAGTTCTTC

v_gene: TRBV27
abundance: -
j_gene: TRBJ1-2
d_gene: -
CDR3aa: CASSPSPDGNYGYTF
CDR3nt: TGTGCCAGCAGTCCGTCCCCAGACGGGAACTATGGCTACACCTTC

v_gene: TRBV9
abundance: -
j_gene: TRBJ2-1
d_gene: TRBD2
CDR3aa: CASSVSSGLYNEQFF
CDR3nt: TGTGCCAGCAGCGTTTCTAGCGGATTATACAATGAGCAGTTCTTC

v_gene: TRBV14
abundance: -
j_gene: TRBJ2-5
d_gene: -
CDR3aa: CASSPARRETQYF
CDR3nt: TGTGCCAGCAGCCCCGCCCGCAGGGAGACCCAGTACTTC

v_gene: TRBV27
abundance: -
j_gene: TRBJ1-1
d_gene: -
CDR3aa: CASSLNRMNTEAFF
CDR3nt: TGTGCCAGCAGTTTAAACAGGATGAACACTGAAGCTTTCTTT

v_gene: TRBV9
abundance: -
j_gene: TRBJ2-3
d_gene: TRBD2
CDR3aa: CASSVRREATDTQYF
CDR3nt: TGTGCCAGCAGCGTGCGACGGGAGGCTACAGATACGCAGTATTTT

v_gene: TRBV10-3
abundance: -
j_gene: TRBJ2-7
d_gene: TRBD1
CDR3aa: CAISDWDRTSYEQYF
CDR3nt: TGTGCCATCAGTGACTGGGACAGGACCTCCTACGAGCAGTACTTC